The subject of this entry is one T cell receptor (beta chain). V lost 3 bases, J lost 0 bases, and 10 bases lay in between. The CDR3 has 15 amino acids. Per germline, CDR1 SNHLY and CDR2 FYNNEI. The record originates from a study of T cell changes during pregnancy in multiple sclerosis. Some clones are missing from TCRdb's copy, which holds only in-frame ones; the method was immunoSEQ multiplex PCR. The table shows around 60,000 clones, with about 90% occurring only once. Sequences were derived from peripheral blood, sampled in the second trimester of pregnancy. The chain is built from TRBV2 and TRBJ2-3; D call uncertain. This sequence originates from a female donor in good health, enrolled as a control in a pregnancy study. The CDR3 is CASSDGNPSTDTQYF. CDR3 bases: TGTGCCAGCAGTGATGGCAACCCCAGCACAGATACGCAGTATTTT.